The present T cell receptor beta chain was sequenced within a study of graft-versus-host responses after intestinal transplantation. Study at large: After anti-thymocyte globulin induction, recipients took tacrolimus and steroids for 2 to 3 years.

On this clone: The antigen remains unidentified.

V shed 6 bases and J shed 7 bases, with 18 bases lying between them. This CDR3 contains 14 residues. Germline CDR1 reads KGHSH; CDR2 reads LQKENI. Study results and caveats: The study associated peak circulating GvH clone levels with early post-transplant HvG declines. Some patients had graft-donor T cell macrochimerism. In their allografts, the ratios of graft-versus-host to host-versus-graft T cell clones were high. GvH clonotypes were identified within recipient marrow, with a subset emerging first in ileum or blood.

Libraries were prepared by immunoSEQ multiplex PCR; TCRdb keeps only in-frame clonotypes and omits some of them. The sample lists roughly 110,000 clones, 85% to 95% occurring once. This clonotype was obtained from a human donor who was the organ donor for an intestinal transplant. This specimen was unstimulated CD8+ T cells sorted from spleen or lymph node cells, taken before transplant. The chain is built from TRBV18 and TRBJ2-5; D is possibly TRBD2 (5 bases). The CDR3 nucleotides are TGTGCCAGCTCTGGACCTAGCTCCGGTGGGACCCAGTACTTC. Translating it yields CASSGPSSGGTQYF. The variable domain in full, completed from reference TRBV18 and TRBJ2-5, reads NAGVMQNPRHLVRRRGQEARLRCSPMKGHSHVYWYRQLPEEGLKFMVYLQKENIIDESGMPKERFSAEFPKEGPSILRIQQVVRGDSAAYFCASSGPSSGGTQYFGPGTRLLVL.